Presented here are 10 T cell receptor beta chains from one specimen sequenced in a study of T cell repertoires in ileal Crohn's disease. Data came from immunoSEQ multiplex PCR; TCRdb stores just in-frame clones and leaves some out. This table holds around 16,000 clones, approximately 94% found once. The sample consisted of ileal tissue. The receptors here all came from an adult with Crohn's disease.

The chain links TRBV5-1 to TRBJ2-3, with D possibly matching TRBD1 (5 bases). Germline CDR1 SGHRS, CDR2 YFSETQ. Trimming pared 4 bases from V and 6 bases from J, leaving 15 bases between. The length of the CDR3 is 14 residues. CDR3 in DNA: TGCGCCAGCAGCACGGACACGGTTAAGGATACGCAGTATTTT. Translation: CASSTDTVKDTQYF.

The rearrangement joins TRBV6-1 to TRBJ1-2, with 8 positions matching TRBD1. Per the germline V gene, CDR1 is MNHNS and CDR2 is SASEGT. The CDR3 runs 13 residues. The trim removed 3 bases at V and 6 bases at J, leaving 3 bases unmatched. CDR3 nucleotides: TGTGCCAGCAGTGAGCAGGGGGCGGATGGCTACACCTTC. Its protein product is CASSEQGADGYTF.

The chain combines TRBV11-2 with TRBJ2-2; 8 bases align to TRBD1. The CDR3 covers 17 residues. V lost 2 bases and J lost 5; bases outside the gene matches: 10. Germline values: CDR1 SGHAT, CDR2 FQNNGV. In nucleotides, the CDR3 is TGTGCCAGCAGCTTACGGGCCACAGGGGGTCAAACCGGGGAGCTGTTTTTT. Translating gives CASSLRATGGQTGELFF.

The chain is built from TRBV5-8 and TRBJ1-1; 7 positions agree with TRBD1. The CDR3 runs 12 residues. CDR1 and CDR2 from the germline V gene are SGHTS and YDEGEE. Germline trimming cut 3 bases from V and 10 bases from J; bases unmatched to any gene: 6. The CDR3 coding sequence is TGTGCCAGCAGCTCTAGGGGGCTGTCAGCTTTCTTT. This encodes CASSSRGLSAFF.

V is TRBV4-1 and J is TRBJ1-3; 8 bases fit TRBD1. Germline assignment: CDR1 MGHRA and CDR2 YSYEKL. CDR3 length: 14 amino acids. V lost 4 bases, J lost 4 bases, and 3 bases stayed unmatched. CDR3 in amino acids: CASSPDRVGNTIYF. CDR3 nucleotides: TGCGCCAGCAGCCCGGACAGGGTGGGAAACACCATATATTTT.

The rearrangement uses TRBV2 and TRBJ2-5; no clear D gene. CDR3 length: 13 amino acids. Germline CDR1 is SNHLY and CDR2 is FYNNEI. Trimming took off 3 bases at V and 2 bases at J, with 7 bases between the two ends. The CDR3 nucleotides are TGTGCCAGCAGTGAGGTCCGGCAAGAGACCCAGTACTTC. Amino acids: CASSEVRQETQYF.

This rearrangement joins TRBV29-1 to TRBJ2-3; D gene ambiguous. The length of the CDR3 is 12 residues. Germline V gene sequence: CDR1 SQVTM, CDR2 ANQGSEA. V was shortened by 8 bases and J by 3 bases, with 12 bases between the two germline ends. The CDR3 region is CSTQAPTDTQYF. As DNA, the CDR3 is TGCAGCACCCAGGCCCCTACAGATACGCAGTATTTT.

The chain couples TRBV20-1 to TRBJ2-5, with D unclear. V gave up 3 bases and J gave up 3 bases, with 5 bases separating them. This CDR3 is 11 amino acids long. The germline V gene encodes CDR1 DFQATT and CDR2 SNEGSKA (reference sequence). The CDR3 sequence is CSASPKETQYF. DNA for the CDR3: TGCAGTGCTAGTCCCAAAGAGACCCAGTACTTC.

This rearrangement joins TRBV5-6 to TRBJ1-2; D ambiguous. This CDR3 comprises 12 residues. V was trimmed by 4 bases and J by 11 bases, leaving 15 bases between them. The germline V gene encodes CDR1 SGHDT and CDR2 YYEEEE. This chain's CDR3 is CASSVGPSGYTF. CDR3 nucleotides: TGTGCCAGCAGCGTTGGGCCCTCTGGTTACACCTTC.

The rearrangement uses TRBV2 and TRBJ2-1; D is possibly TRBD2 (6 bases). Germline assignment: CDR1 SNHLY and CDR2 FYNNEI. Trimming left V 7 bases short and J 8 bases short, with 21 bases between. The CDR3 sequence is 15 residues long. In nucleotides, the CDR3 is TGTGCCAGCACTGCCAGGACTAATTTTCGGGATGAGCAGTTCTTC. This codes for CASTARTNFRDEQFF.